This T cell receptor (beta chain) was captured in a study of cytomegalovirus exposure and HLA in healthy donors. This clone appeared a few times. Vbeta (60) and Jbeta (13) primers were used in the PCR. Only in-frame clones appear in the TCRdb table, and some are missing; sequencing was by immunoSEQ multiplex PCR. The table includes about 220,000 clones, 75% detected once. The V end lost 0 bases, the J end lost 7 bases, and 21 bases lay between the germline ends. The CDR3 is 18 amino acids. Germline V CDR1 and CDR2: LGHNA, YNFKEQ. The chain links TRBV4-2 to TRBJ2-2, with a weak D call TRBD2 (6 bases). The sequence came from a young woman in good health and CMV-seronegative. Sequences were obtained from PBMCs. The CDR3 coding sequence is TGTGCCAGCAGCCAAGAGGGGGGACGAGGGAGGTCGGACGGGGAGCTGTTTTTT. Its protein product is CASSQEGGRGRSDGELFF.